This T cell receptor beta chain was identified in a study of T cell responses to AZD1222 COVID-19 vaccine. The study's findings and limits: Possibly, clonal diversity was underestimated; donors were largely white British and included more females.

Produced via immunoSEQ multiplex PCR; TCRdb's table is partial and in-frame only. The sample has about 160,000 clones; about 91% are singletons. The CDR3 extends over 16 amino acids. Germline V gene lookup returns CDR1 LGHNT and CDR2 FRNRAP. V lost 1 base and J 2 bases, leaving 12 bases between the germline ends. This clone was recorded a few times. Its cognate antigen is unknown. This chain uses TRBV12-5 with TRBJ2-1, with a tentative D call TRBD1 (5 bases). This TCR was recovered from an adult in good health. The sample was peripheral blood, taken on day 0 of AZD1222 vaccination. In nucleotides, the CDR3 is TGTGCTAGTGGTTTGGGCCAGGGCCCCACCTACAATGAGCAGTTCTTC. Translating it yields CASGLGQGPTYNEQFF. Based on the CDR3 plus reference TRBV12-5 and TRBJ2-1, the full variable domain is DARVTQTPRHKVTEMGQEVTMRCQPILGHNTVFWYRQTMMQGLELLAYFRNRAPLDDSGMPKDRFSAEMPDATLATLKIQPSEPRDSAVYFCASGLGQGPTYNEQFFGPGTRLTVL.